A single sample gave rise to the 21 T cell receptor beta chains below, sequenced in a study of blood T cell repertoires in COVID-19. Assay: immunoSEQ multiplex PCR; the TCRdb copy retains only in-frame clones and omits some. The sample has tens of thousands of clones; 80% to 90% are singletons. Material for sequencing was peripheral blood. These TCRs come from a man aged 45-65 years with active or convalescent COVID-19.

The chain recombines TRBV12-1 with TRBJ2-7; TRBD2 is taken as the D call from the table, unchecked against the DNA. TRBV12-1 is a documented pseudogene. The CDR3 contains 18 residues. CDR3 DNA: TGTGCCAGCAGCGTTCGGACTAGCGGGAATCACGGCGCAAACGAGCAGTACTTC. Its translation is CASSVRTSGNHGANEQYF.

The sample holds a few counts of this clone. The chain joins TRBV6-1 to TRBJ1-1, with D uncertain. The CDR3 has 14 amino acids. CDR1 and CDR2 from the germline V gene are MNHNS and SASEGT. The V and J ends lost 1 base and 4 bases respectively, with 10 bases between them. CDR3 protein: CASSEVFGSTEAFF. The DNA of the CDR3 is TGTGCCAGCAGTGAAGTGTTCGGGTCCACTGAAGCTTTCTTT.

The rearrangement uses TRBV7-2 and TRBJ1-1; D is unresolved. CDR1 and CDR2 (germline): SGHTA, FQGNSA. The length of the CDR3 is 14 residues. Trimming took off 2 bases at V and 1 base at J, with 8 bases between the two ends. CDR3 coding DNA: TGTGCCAGCAGCTTATTTGGCGGGAACACTGAAGCTTTCTTT. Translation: CASSLFGGNTEAFF.

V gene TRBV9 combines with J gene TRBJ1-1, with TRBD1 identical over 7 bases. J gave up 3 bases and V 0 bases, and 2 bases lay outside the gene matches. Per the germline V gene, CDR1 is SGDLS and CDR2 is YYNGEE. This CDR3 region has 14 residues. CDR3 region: CASSVDTGDTEAFF. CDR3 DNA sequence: TGTGCCAGCAGCGTAGATACAGGGGACACTGAAGCTTTCTTT.

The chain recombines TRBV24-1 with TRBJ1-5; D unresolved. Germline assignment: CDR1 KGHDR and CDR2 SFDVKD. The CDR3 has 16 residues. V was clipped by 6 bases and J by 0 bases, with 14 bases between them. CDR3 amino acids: CATSPAGRGSNQPQHF. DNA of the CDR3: TGTGCCACCAGTCCTGCTGGACGGGGTAGCAATCAGCCCCAGCATTTT.

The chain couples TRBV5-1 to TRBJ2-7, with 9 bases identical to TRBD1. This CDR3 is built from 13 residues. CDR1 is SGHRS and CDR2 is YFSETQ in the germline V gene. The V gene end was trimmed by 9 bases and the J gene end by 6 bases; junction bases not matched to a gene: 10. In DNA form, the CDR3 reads TGCGCCATTGTGGACAGGGGCAATTGCGAGCAGTACTTC. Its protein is CAIVDRGNCEQYF.

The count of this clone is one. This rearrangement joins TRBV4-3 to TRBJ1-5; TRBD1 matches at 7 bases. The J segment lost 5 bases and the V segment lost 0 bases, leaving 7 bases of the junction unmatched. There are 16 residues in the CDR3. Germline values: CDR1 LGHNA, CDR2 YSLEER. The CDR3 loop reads CASSQDSSQGDQPQHF. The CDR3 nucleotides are TGCGCCAGCAGCCAAGATTCGTCTCAGGGGGATCAGCCCCAGCATTTT.

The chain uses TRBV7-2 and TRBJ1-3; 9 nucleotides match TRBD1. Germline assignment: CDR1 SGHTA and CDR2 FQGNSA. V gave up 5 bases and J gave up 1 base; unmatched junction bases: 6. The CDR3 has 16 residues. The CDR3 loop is CASSLTGGASGNTIYF. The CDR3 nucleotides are TGTGCCAGCAGCCTCACAGGGGGCGCTTCTGGAAACACCATATATTTT.

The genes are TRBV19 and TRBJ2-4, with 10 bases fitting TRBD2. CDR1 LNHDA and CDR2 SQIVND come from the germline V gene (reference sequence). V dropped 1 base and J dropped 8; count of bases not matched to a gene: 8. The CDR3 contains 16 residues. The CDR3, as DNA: TGTGCCAGTAGTATAGCTAAGGGACTAGCGAATGACATTCAGTACTTC. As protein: CASSIAKGLANDIQYF.

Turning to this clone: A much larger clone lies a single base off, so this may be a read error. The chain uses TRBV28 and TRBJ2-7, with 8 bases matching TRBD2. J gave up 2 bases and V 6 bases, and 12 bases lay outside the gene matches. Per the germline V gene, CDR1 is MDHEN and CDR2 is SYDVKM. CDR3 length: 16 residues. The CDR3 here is CASSPVLAEGPYEQYF. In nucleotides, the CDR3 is TGTGCCAGCAGCCCTGTACTAGCGGAAGGGCCCTACGAGCAGTACTTC.

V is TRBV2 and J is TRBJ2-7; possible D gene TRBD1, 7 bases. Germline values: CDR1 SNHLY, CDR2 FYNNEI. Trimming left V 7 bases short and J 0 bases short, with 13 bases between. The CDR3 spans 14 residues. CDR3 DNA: TGTGCCAGCATTGCGGGACAGCCCTCCTACGAGCAGTACTTC. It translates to CASIAGQPSYEQYF. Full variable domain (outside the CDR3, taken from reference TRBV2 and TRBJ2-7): EPEVTQTPSHQVTQMGQEVILRCVPISNHLYFYWYRQILGQKVEFLVSFYNNEISEKSEIFDDQFSVERPDGSNFTLKIRSTKLEDSAMYFCASIAGQPSYEQYFGPGTRLTVT.

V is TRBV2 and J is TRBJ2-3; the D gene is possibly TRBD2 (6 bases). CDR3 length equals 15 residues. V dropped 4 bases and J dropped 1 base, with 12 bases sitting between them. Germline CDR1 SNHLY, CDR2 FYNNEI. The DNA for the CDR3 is TGTGCCAGCAGTGTAATGGGACTCCGCACAGATACGCAGTATTTT. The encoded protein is CASSVMGLRTDTQYF.

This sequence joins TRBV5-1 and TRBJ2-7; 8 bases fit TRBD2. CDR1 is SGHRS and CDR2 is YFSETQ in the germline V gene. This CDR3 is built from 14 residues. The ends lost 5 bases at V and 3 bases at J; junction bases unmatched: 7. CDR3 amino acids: CASREREFGYEQYF. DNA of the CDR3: TGCGCCAGCAGGGAGCGGGAGTTCGGCTACGAGCAGTACTTC.

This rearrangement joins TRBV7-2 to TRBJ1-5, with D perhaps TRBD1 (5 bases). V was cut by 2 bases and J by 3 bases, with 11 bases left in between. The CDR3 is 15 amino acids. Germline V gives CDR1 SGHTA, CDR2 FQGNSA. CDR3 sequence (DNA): TGTGCCAGCAGCTTATGGGCAGGGCTCAATCAGCCCCAGCATTTT. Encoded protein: CASSLWAGLNQPQHF.

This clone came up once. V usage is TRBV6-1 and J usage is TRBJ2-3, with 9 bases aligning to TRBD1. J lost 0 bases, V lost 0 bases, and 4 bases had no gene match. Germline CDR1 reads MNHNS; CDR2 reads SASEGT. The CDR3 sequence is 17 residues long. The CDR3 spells CASSEAHRGLSTDTQYF. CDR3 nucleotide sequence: TGTGCCAGCAGTGAAGCCCACAGGGGGCTTAGCACAGATACGCAGTATTTT.

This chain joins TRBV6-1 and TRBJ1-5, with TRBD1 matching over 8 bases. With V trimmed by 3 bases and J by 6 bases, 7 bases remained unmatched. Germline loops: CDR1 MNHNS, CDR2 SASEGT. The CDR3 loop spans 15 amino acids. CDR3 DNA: TGTGCCAGCAGTGACCAGACAGGGGATCGTCAGCCCCAGCATTTT. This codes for CASSDQTGDRQPQHF.

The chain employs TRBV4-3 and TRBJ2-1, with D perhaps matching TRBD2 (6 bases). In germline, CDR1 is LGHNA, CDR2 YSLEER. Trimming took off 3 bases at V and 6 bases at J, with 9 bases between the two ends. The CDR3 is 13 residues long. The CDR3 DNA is TGCGCCAGCAGCCAGGGGACTGGCAATGAGCAGTTCTTC. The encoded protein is CASSQGTGNEQFF.

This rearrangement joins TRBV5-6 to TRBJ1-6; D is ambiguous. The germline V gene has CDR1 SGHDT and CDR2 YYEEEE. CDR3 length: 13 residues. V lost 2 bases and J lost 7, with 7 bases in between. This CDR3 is CASSFTANSPLHF. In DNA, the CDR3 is TGTGCCAGCAGCTTCACAGCAAATTCACCCCTCCACTTT.

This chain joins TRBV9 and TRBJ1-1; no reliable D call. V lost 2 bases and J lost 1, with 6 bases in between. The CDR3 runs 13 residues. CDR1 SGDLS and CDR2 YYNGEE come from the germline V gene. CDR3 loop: CASSVQENTEAFF. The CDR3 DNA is TGTGCCAGCAGCGTTCAGGAGAACACTGAAGCTTTCTTT.

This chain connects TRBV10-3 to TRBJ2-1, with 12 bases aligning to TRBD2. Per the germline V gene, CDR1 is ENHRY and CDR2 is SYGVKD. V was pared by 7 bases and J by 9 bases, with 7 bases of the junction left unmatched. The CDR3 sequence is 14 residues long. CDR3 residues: CAITPSGGAFEQFF. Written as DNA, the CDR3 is TGTGCCATCACTCCTAGCGGGGGGGCCTTTGAGCAGTTCTTC.

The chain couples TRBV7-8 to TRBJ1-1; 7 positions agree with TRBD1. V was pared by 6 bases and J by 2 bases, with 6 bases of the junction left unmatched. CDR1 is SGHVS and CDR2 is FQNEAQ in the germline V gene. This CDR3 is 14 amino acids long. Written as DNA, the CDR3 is TGTGCCAGCAGACCCGACAGGGCAAACACTGAAGCTTTCTTT. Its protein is CASRPDRANTEAFF. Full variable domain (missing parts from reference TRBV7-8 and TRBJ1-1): GAGVSQSPRYKVAKRGQDVALRCDPISGHVSLFWYQQALGQGPEFLTYFQNEAQLDKSGLPSDRFFAERPEGSVSTLKIQRTQQEDSAVYLCASRPDRANTEAFFGQGTRLTVV.